The T cell receptor (beta chain) under discussion was sequenced for a study of siplizumab effects on memory and regulatory T cells. Study-wide results and limits: Solely a minor proportion of alloreactive clones could be assigned to unstimulated subsets. Naive T cells looked more diverse than memory cells and looked like major alloresponse contributors.

Trimming stripped 5 bases from V and 7 bases from J, with 14 bases between. The CDR3 has 13 amino acids. Germline-derived CDR1 and CDR2 are SEHNR and FQNEAQ (reference sequence). Clones were read by immunoSEQ multiplex PCR, and TCRdb kept only the in-frame ones, dropping some. The data show approximately 60,000 clones, about 96% seen once. Comments on this clone: Its specificity is not known.

The sample comprised naive CD8+ T cells sorted from blood. The rearrangement joins TRBV7-9 to TRBJ1-1, with D maybe TRBD1 (6 bases). This receptor was taken from a human donor in good health. CDR3 nucleotides: TGTGCCAGCAGCATCCCCGGGACAAATGAAGCTTTCTTT. It is translated as CASSIPGTNEAFF.